Here is one T cell receptor (beta chain) with its context. Treatment noted: preoperative locoregional IRX-2 cytokine immunotherapy. This phase Ib study tested locoregional IRX-2 cytokine immunotherapy given before surgery. Profiled with immunoSEQ multiplex PCR; TCRdb holds only in-frame clones, not every one. The data show around 25,000 clones, roughly 89% seen once. The data derive from a study of preoperative IRX-2 immunotherapy in early breast cancer. Germline V gene sequence: CDR1 MNHEY, CDR2 SVGAGI. V lost 2 bases and J lost 4, with 11 bases in between. This CDR3 comprises 14 residues. The V and J genes are TRBV6-5 and TRBJ1-1, with TRBD1 as a possible D gene (5 bases). The material was tumor tissue, obtained after IRX-2 immunotherapy. The TCR comes from a human donor with breast cancer. CDR3 protein: CASSYNAGTTEAFF. The CDR3 DNA reads as TGTGCCAGCAGTTACAACGCAGGGACCACTGAAGCTTTCTTT.